The rows below give T cell receptor beta chains drawn from one sample of a study of T cell responses to AZD1222 COVID-19 vaccine. The repertoire was sequenced with immunoSEQ multiplex PCR; TCRdb's copy has only in-frame clones and lacks some. This sample has over 130,000 clones, with 80% to 95% found just once. The sequencing here drew on peripheral blood, taken 28 days after the second AZD1222 dose. These receptors all come from an adult who received the AZD1222 COVID-19 vaccine. The CDR3 runs from the conserved cysteine through the conserved F or W. Each record gives: V gene, J gene, CDR3 protein.

TRBV21-1,TRBJ2-7,CASSKPARGLTSENSYEQYF
TRBV5-6,TRBJ1-2,CASSPREQGSYGYTF
TRBV2,TRBJ2-1,CASTPGGPVASYNEQFF
TRBV3-1/TRBV3-2,TRBJ2-7,CASSPLPTTIGNYEQYF
TRBV30,TRBJ2-7,CAWRSPGNDYEQYF
TRBV11-2,TRBJ2-7,CASRSASGRAHEQYF
TRBV2,TRBJ2-3,CASSRPFTDTQYF
TRBV28,TRBJ2-7,CASTGGNEQYF
TRBV6-5,TRBJ1-1,CASSLGQGAPDEAFF
TRBV19,TRBJ1-2,CASSVTILETGYGYTF
TRBV3-1/TRBV3-2,TRBJ2-7,CASSQTGTDSYEQYF
TRBV4-2,TRBJ2-1,CASSDQRSSAYNEQFF
TRBV5-1,TRBJ2-2,CASSLSTYTGELFF
TRBV18,TRBJ1-4,CASSEAEGDEKLFF
TRBV29-1,TRBJ2-7,CSVELGRGLNEQYF
TRBV12-3/TRBV12-4,TRBJ2-1,CASRGGPYNEQFF
TRBV7-8,TRBJ2-7,CASSLVARNYEQYF
TRBV5-4,TRBJ2-7,CASSFGTRTYEQYF
TRBV29-1,TRBJ2-5,CSVYGGETQYF
TRBV12-5,TRBJ2-7,CASGWGVSYEQYF
TRBV30,TRBJ1-4,CAWSPSQAPHEKLFF
TRBV2,TRBJ2-5,CASSGLSETQYF
TRBV28,TRBJ1-2,CASSPEAYGYTF
TRBV18,TRBJ1-1,CASSPSLLDTEAFF
TRBV19,TRBJ1-6,CASSPEDRVALHF
TRBV6-5,TRBJ1-2,CASRMSPYHGYTF
TRBV9,TRBJ2-5,CASSVAGAPAPGTQYF
TRBV5-1,TRBJ2-7,CASSNTGTAYEQYF
TRBV13,TRBJ1-4,CASSLSGIGVDEKLFF
TRBV7-9,TRBJ2-7,CASSLVEYEQYF
TRBV29-1,TRBJ2-1,CSVEGGTSGFGEQFF
TRBV7-2,TRBJ1-2,CASSLGNRGSGYTF
TRBV9,TRBJ2-1,CASSVEGTGDEQFF
TRBV4-1,TRBJ1-5,CASSQAGQPQHF
TRBV19,TRBJ1-1,CASSIVGVGMSTEAFF
TRBV5-4,TRBJ1-1,CASSFGGANTEAFF
TRBV6-5,TRBJ2-1,CASSSGTSCFF
TRBV5-5,TRBJ2-5,CASILPSGSGQETQYF
TRBV4-1,TRBJ2-4,CASSPTLAGGGGGNIQYF
TRBV6-5,TRBJ2-7,CASSYFGSGYEQYF
TRBV15,TRBJ2-3,CATSRDGTSGITDTQYF
TRBV15,TRBJ2-1,CATSRGAGGPPNEQFF
TRBV19,TRBJ2-1,CASSIVAASGSVNEQFF
TRBV7-2,TRBJ2-2,CASAYWREGRGGGELFF
TRBV18,TRBJ2-5,CATSGETQYF
TRBV20-1,TRBJ2-1,CSASLAGVTGRNEQFF
TRBV18,TRBJ2-7,CASSPRDGSYEQYF